This record covers a single TCR beta chain. Its antigen is not known. The data originate from a study of vaccination effects on CD4 cells after COVID-19. The data were produced by immunoSEQ multiplex PCR, yet TCRdb's version contains in-frame clones alone and is incomplete. The data hold fewer than 85,000 clones, with about 74% observed a single time. Germline CDR1 is SGDLS and CDR2 is YYNGEE. CDR3 length: 14 amino acids. V was clipped by 1 base and J by 4 bases, with 10 bases between them. Culture lasted about 11 days before CD4+ T cell isolation. Of the BNT162b2 and mRNA-1273 vaccines, participants received two doses of one or the other. Half-medium changes using IL-2 medium occurred on days 3 and 7.

V gene TRBV9 combines with J gene TRBJ2-3, with D maybe TRBD2 (5 bases). The sample in question was CD4+ T cells from PBMCs cultured without peptide, obtained after COVID-19 vaccination. This TCR derives from a human donor who received a COVID-19 vaccine. CDR3 sequence: CASSVRSLADTQYF. For the CDR3, the DNA is TGTGCCAGCAGCGTAAGGTCACTAGCAGATACGCAGTATTTT.